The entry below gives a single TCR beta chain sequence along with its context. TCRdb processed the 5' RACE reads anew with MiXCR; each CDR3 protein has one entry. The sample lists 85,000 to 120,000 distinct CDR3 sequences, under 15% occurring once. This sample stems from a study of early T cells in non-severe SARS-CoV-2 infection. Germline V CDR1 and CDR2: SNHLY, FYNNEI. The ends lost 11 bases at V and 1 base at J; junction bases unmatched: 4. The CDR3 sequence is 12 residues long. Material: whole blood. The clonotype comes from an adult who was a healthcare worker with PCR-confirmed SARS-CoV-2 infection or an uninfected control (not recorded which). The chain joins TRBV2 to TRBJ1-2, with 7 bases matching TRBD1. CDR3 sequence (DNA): TGTGCCGGGACAGATAATAACTATGGCTACACCTTC. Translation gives CAGTDNNYGYTF. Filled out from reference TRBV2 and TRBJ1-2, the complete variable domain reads EPEVTQTPSHQVTQMGQEVILRCVPISNHLYFYWYRQILGQKVEFLVSFYNNEISEKSEIFDDQFSVERPDGSNFTLKIRSTKLEDSAMYFCAGTDNNYGYTFGSGTRLTVV.